What follows are 11 T cell receptor beta chains derived from one specimen sequenced in a study of blood T cells in healthy people across ages. Alongside a J-beta primer mix, a sample-barcoded 5' primer served in a second PCR lasting about 7 to 11 cycles. TCRdb independently ran MiXCR on the 5' RACE reads; one entry per CDR3 protein. The data contain roughly 1.7 million distinct CDR3 sequences, about 35% of them singletons. Specimen: blood. Receptors originate from a woman aged 25 to 39 in good health.

This clonotype was counted at least ten times. This chain connects TRBV20-1 to TRBJ2-7; D may be TRBD2 (6 bases). CDR1 is DFQATT and CDR2 is SNEGSKA in the germline V gene (reference sequence). Trimming removed 3 bases at V and 3 bases at J, with 12 bases between. This CDR3 comprises 13 residues. The CDR3 spells CSASPASVYEQYF. In DNA form, the CDR3 reads TGCAGTGCTAGTCCGGCTAGCGTCTACGAGCAGTACTTC.

The chain recombines TRBV5-1 with TRBJ1-2, with D uncertain. CDR3 size: 12 residues. V lost 2 bases to trimming and J lost 8 bases, with 10 bases between them. Germline lookup yields CDR1 SGHRS and CDR2 YFSETQ. The CDR3 nucleotides are TGCGCCAGCAGCTTAGACTCGAAGGGCTACACCTTC. Its protein product is CASSLDSKGYTF.

This clonotype was picked up a small number of times. The chain is built from TRBV6-1 and TRBJ2-7, with D perhaps TRBD1 (6 bases). The germline CDR1 and CDR2 sequences are MNHNS and SASEGT. With 0 bases removed from V and 0 bases from J, the gap between germline ends came to 12 bases. The CDR3 length is 16 residues. CDR3 residues: CASSEAGQIRSYEQYF. The CDR3 DNA sequence: TGTGCCAGCAGTGAAGCGGGACAAATCCGCTCCTACGAGCAGTACTTC.

This chain joins TRBV4-1 and TRBJ2-7, with D possibly TRBD2 on 6 matching bases. TRBJ2-5 explains the end of the DNA better; the J call may be wrong. CDR1 is MGHRA and CDR2 is YSYEKL in the germline V gene. The CDR3 is 15 amino acids. Here the CDR3 DNA reads TGCGCCAGCAGCCAAGAAGGAGGGCTCGGTGAGACCCAGTACTTC. Protein sequence: CASSQEGGLGETQYF.

A remark on this clonotype: Its ends do not fully match the called genes, so a read error is possible. This chain connects TRBV27 to TRBJ1-2; 7 positions agree with TRBD1. Germline values: CDR1 MNHEY, CDR2 SMNVEV (reference sequence). The CDR3 spans 15 residues. The CDR3 spells CASSLTGLNNYGYTF. The CDR3 coding sequence is TGTGCCAGCAGTTTGACAGGGCTGAACAACTATGGTTACACCTTC.

In its sample, this clonotype was seen a few times. The chain recombines TRBV5-1 with TRBJ2-7, with D possibly being TRBD2 (5 bases). Germline loops: CDR1 SGHRS, CDR2 YFSETQ. The CDR3 covers 14 residues. The germline V and J ends were trimmed by 4 bases and 3 bases, with 14 bases remaining between them. As DNA, the CDR3 is TGCGCCAGCAGCGGAGGAGCCGGCGTCTACGAGCAGTACTTC. Translating gives CASSGGAGVYEQYF.

This clonotype turned up a few times. The rearrangement uses TRBV7-2 and TRBJ2-5; the D is unclear. Germline CDR1 and CDR2: SGHTA and FQGNSA. The V end was cut by 2 bases, the J end by 10 bases, with 14 bases between. The CDR3 length is 13 residues. The CDR3 sequence is CASSLLVSSVQYF. CDR3 nucleotide sequence: TGTGCCAGCAGCTTACTAGTGTCTTCGGTCCAGTACTTC.

The chain recombines TRBV30 with TRBJ2-4; TRBD2 matches 10 bases. The germline V gene encodes CDR1 GTSNPN and CDR2 SVGIG (reference sequence). This CDR3 has 15 amino acids. After removal of 0 bases from V and 13 bases from J, the junction contained 12 bases not matched to a gene. As DNA, the CDR3 is TGTGCCTGGAGTGTACTAGGTCTAGCGGGAGTAGGGCAGTACTTC. Translation: CAWSVLGLAGVGQYF.

The rearrangement joins TRBV30 to TRBJ2-1; perhaps D is TRBD1 or TRBD2 (6 bases each). Trimming took 0 bases from V and 15 from J, leaving 15 bases between them. This CDR3 contains 12 residues. Germline V gene sequence: CDR1 GTSNPN, CDR2 SVGIG (reference sequence). The CDR3 is CAWSVSGGGRFF. In DNA, the CDR3 is TGTGCCTGGAGTGTATCCGGGGGCGGTCGGTTCTTC. Full variable domain (rest looked up from reference TRBV30 and TRBJ2-1): SQTIHQWPATLVQPVGSPLSLECTVEGTSNPNLYWYRQAAGRGLQLLFYSVGIGQISSEVPQNLSASRPQDRQFILSSKKLLLSDSGFYLCAWSVSGGGRFFGPGTRLTVL.

This rearrangement joins TRBV9 to TRBJ2-3; no reliable D call. Germline-derived CDR1 and CDR2 are SGDLS and YYNGEE. V gave up 0 bases and J gave up 6 bases, with 17 bases separating them. There are 16 residues in the CDR3. CDR3 nucleotide sequence: TGTGCCAGCAGCGTAGAGGGTGGGCTATCCGGGGATACGCAGTATTTT. Translated: CASSVEGGLSGDTQYF.

V gene TRBV15 combines with J gene TRBJ2-5, with D possibly matching TRBD1 (5 bases). Trimming removed 0 bases from V and 11 bases from J, with 22 bases in between. Germline CDR1 is LNHNV and CDR2 is YYDKDF (reference sequence). The CDR3 is 16 residues long. In nucleotides, the CDR3 is TGTGCCACCAGCAGAGATCGTCTTATGTTGGACAATGAGCAGTACTTC. Its translation is CATSRDRLMLDNEQYF. The full variable domain, completed using reference TRBV15 and TRBJ2-5, is DAMVIQNPRYQVTQFGKPVTLSCSQTLNHNVMYWYQQKSSQAPKLLFHYYDKDFNNEADTPDNFQSRRPNTSFCFLDIRSPGLGDTAMYLCATSRDRLMLDNEQYFGPGTRLLVL.